This TCR beta chain appears in the sequencing data of a study of T-cell memory formation after mild COVID-19 (dated by TCRdb to the early 2020s). A note on the overall study: TCR sequence clusters from the two donors were largely donor specific. In a couple of donors, T-cell clones that expanded and contracted after mild COVID-19 were followed by sequencing TCRalpha and TCRbeta repertoires longitudinally. Two young, previously healthy adult volunteers, one female and one male, were included in the cohort. Points the paper makes about the study in general: Contracting CD4+ clones appeared mostly in the CM and EM memory subsets, whereas CD8+ clones were enriched in EMRA. SARS-CoV-2 specificity was not confirmed for the second-wave clones peaking on day 37. Clones that contracted from day 15 to 85 showed balanced CD4/CD8 phenotypes, whereas a second wave of clones that expanded from day 15 to 37 leaned towards CD4+. Some responding clones were found in pre-infection memory, which suggests that pre-existing cross-reactive memory T cells took part in the SARS-CoV-2 response. Only a couple of mild cases were covered by the study, and larger cohorts that include severe cases with pre-infection samples were considered necessary.

Ficoll-Paque density gradient centrifugation was the method used to isolate PBMCs. The CDR3 contains 12 residues, cysteine and phenylalanine counted. Solely the CDR3 DNA is kept, with 36 bases framed from the first base. V loses 8 bases of germline sequence and J loses 3 bases, and the interval between the two ends is 8 bases. TCRdb lists the instrument as Illumina NovaSeq 6000. TCRalpha and TCRbeta cDNA libraries were built by 5'RACE with constant-segment primers, adding sample barcodes and unique molecular identifiers. RNA was extracted from every sample with Trizol reagent. Libraries were amplified in two PCR steps, with a second sample barcode and Illumina TruSeq adapters added in the second step. Sequencing of libraries was performed on an Illumina NovaSeq with 2 x 150 bp paired-end reads. On the study's bioinformatics: With migec v1.2.7, reads were demultiplexed and then collapsed into UMI-guided consensus sequences. With mixcr v2.1.11, UMI consensuses were aligned to TRA and TRB V and J templates and assembled into clonotypes. Clonotypes were classified as expanded or contracted when called significant by both edgeR and NoisET, with noise models trained on biological replicates. For edgeR calls, the cutoffs were a false discovery rate-adjusted p below 0.01 and a log2 fold-change threshold of 1. As an exploratory analysis of dynamics, max-normalized trajectories of the 1000 most abundant clonotypes were examined by PCA with hierarchical clustering. Separately sequenced CD4+ and CD8+ repertoires were used to assign a CD4 or CD8 phenotype to each responding clone. TCRdb applied fastp at Q25 and MiXCR to the public reads, then kept only in-frame beta chains. Every distinct CDR3 protein forms one entry, paired with its most common genes and DNA. Clone size and V and J calls follow TCRdb, not the original study. This sample gives about 430,000 distinct CDR3 sequences in total; approximately 25% of them show up just once. Roughly 8.9% of the sample comes from the top ten.

Comment on this clonotype: Its target antigen remains unknown. No quality values exist for individual bases; no much larger clone is one base distant.

This clonotype was sampled from an adult woman who had mild COVID-19 (a few samples of this study predate the infection). The sample titles of this study are shuffled in the database, so cell type and time point are left out; the donor was told from shared clones. The sequencing sample was made of PBMCs or a T cell subset sorted from them (not recorded which). The chain links TRBV12-3 or TRBV12-4 with TRBJ2-1; no D gene call is confident. At the DNA level, the sequence is TGTGCCAGCCTCCTTGTCTACAATGAGCAGTTCTTC. Its coded protein is CASLLVYNEQFF.